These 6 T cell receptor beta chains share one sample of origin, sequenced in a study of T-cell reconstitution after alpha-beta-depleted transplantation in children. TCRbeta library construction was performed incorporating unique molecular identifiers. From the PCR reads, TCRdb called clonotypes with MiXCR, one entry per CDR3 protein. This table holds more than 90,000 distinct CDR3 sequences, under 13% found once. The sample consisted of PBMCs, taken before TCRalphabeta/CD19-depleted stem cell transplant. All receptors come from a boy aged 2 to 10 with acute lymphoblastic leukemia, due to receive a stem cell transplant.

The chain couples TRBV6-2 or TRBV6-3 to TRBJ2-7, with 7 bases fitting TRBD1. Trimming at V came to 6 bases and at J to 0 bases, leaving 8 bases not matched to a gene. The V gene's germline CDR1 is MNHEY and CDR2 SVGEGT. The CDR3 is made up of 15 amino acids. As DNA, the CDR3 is TGTGCCAGCAGAACCGGACAGGCCTACTCCTACGAGCAGTACTTC. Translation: CASRTGQAYSYEQYF.

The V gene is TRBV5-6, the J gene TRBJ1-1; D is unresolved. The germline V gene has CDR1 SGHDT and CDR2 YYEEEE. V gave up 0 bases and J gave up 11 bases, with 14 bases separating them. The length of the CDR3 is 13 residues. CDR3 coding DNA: TGTGCCAGCAGCTTGGCTTCCTCATCTCAGGCTTTCTTT. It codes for CASSLASSSQAFF. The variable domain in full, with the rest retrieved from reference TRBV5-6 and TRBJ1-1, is DAGVTQSPTHLIKTRGQQVTLRCSPKSGHDTVSWYQQALGQGPQFIFQYYEEEERQRGNFPDRFSGHQFPNYSSELNVNALLLGDSALYLCASSLASSSQAFFGQGTRLTVV.

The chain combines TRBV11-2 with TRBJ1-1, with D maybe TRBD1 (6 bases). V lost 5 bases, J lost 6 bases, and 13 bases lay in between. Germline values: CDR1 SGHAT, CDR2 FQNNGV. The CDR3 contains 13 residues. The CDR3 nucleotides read TGTGCCAGCAGCCCGAGGGGGGCCGCTGAAGCTTTCTTT. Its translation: CASSPRGAAEAFF.

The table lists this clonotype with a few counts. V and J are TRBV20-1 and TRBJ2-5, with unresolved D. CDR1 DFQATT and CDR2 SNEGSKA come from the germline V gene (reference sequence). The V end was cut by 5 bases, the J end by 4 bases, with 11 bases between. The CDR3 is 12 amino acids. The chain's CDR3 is CSAARITETQYF. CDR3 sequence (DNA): TGCAGTGCTGCCCGGATTACAGAGACCCAGTACTTC.

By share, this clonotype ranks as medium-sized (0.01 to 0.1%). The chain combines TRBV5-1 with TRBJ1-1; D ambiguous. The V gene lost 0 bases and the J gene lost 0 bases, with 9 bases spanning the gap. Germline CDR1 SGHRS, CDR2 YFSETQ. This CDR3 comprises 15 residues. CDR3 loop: CASSLGGVMNTEAFF. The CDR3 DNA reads TGCGCCAGCAGCTTGGGCGGGGTCATGAACACTGAAGCTTTCTTT.

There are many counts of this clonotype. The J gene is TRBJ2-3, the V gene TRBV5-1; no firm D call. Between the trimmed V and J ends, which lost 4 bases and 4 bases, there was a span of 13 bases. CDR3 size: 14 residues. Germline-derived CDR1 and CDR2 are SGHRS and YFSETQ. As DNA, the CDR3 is TGCGCCAGCAGCAGGGCAGTTGGTTCAGATACGCAGTATTTT. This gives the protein CASSRAVGSDTQYF.